This T cell receptor beta chain was sequenced in a study of brain T cells in children with intractable seizures. The germline V gene encodes CDR1 SGHTA and CDR2 FQGNSA. With 5 bases clipped from V and 3 bases from J, the junction kept 8 bases outside the gene matches. The CDR3 runs 16 residues. In this sample, this clone turned up a few times. Produced via immunoSEQ multiplex PCR; TCRdb's table is partial and in-frame only. The repertoire holds 78,000 or so clones, approximately 90% seen once, with around 24% in the top ten. The V call is TRBV7-2, the J call TRBJ1-2; TRBD1 aligns across 11 bases. The starting material was peripheral blood, obtained at surgery. The receptor comes from a girl aged 2 to 10 with Rasmussen encephalitis and intractable seizures. The CDR3 is CASSPRTGGFDYGYTF. CDR3 DNA: TGTGCCAGCAGCCCGAGGACAGGGGGCTTTGACTATGGCTACACCTTC.